Sequencing of this T cell receptor (beta chain) was carried out in a study of identical twins. Regarding the study as a whole: Fewer insertions characterized abundant cord blood beta clonotypes, whereas memory repertoires showed none. It was possible that invariant MAIT and iNKT cells partly confounded the zero-insertion analyses.

TCRdb ran MiXCR on the 5' RACE reads and lists one entry per CDR3 protein. This sample has hundreds of thousands of distinct CDR3 sequences, with roughly 7.5% found just once. Everyone who donated was a healthy Caucasian. In this sample, this clonotype turned up many times. What it binds is not known. V lost 1 base to trimming and J lost 1 base, with 10 bases between them. The CDR3 is 15 residues long. This sample was shared with a second study, whose subject was yellow fever vaccine responses in identical twins.

The chain combines TRBV12-3 or TRBV12-4 with TRBJ2-5; perhaps TRBD1 as D (5 bases). This TCR came from a woman aged 18 to 35 in good health. Source material: memory (CD45RO+) T cells sorted from blood. The CDR3: CASSLGQGVQETQYF. In DNA, the CDR3 is TGTGCCAGCAGTTTAGGGCAGGGTGTCCAAGAGACCCAGTACTTC.